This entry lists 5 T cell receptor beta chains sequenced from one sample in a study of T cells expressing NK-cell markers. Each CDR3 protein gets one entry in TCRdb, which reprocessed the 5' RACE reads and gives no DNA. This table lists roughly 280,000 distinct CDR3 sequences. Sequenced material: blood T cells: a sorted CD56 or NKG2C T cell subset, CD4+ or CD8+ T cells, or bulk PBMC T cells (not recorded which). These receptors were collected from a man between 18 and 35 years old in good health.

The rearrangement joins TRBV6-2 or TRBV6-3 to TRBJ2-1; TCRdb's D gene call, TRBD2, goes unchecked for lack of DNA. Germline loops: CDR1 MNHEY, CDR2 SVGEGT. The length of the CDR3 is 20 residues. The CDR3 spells CASSYSGRLAGPYSYNEQFF.

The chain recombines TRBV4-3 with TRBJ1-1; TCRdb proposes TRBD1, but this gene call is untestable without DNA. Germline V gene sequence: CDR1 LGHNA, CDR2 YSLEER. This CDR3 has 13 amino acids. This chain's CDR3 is CASSQERTGGAFF.

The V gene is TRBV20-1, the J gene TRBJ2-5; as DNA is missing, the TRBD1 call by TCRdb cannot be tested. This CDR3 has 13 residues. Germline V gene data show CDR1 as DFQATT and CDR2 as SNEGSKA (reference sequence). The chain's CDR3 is CSASDGGFWAQYF.

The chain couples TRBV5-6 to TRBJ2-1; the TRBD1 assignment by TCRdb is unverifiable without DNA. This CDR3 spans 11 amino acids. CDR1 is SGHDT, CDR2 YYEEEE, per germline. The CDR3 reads CASSSRDTMVF.

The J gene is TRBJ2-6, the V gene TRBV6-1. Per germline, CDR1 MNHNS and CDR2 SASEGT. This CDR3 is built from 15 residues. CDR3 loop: CATATGFSGANVLTF.